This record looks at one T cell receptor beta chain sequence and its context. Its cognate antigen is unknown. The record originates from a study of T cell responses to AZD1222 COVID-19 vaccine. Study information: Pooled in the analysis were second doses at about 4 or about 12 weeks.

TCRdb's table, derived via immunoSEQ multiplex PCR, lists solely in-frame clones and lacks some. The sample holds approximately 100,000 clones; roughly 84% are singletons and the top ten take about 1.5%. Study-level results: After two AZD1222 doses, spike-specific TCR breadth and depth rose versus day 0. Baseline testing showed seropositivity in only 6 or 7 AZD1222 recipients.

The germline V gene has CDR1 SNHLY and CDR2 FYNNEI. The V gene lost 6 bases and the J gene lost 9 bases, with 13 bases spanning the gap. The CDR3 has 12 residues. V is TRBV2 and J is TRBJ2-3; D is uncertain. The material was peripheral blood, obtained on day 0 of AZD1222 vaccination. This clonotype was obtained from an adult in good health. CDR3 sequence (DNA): TGTGCCAGCAGCGGAGACACGAACACGCAGTATTTT. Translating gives CASSGDTNTQYF.